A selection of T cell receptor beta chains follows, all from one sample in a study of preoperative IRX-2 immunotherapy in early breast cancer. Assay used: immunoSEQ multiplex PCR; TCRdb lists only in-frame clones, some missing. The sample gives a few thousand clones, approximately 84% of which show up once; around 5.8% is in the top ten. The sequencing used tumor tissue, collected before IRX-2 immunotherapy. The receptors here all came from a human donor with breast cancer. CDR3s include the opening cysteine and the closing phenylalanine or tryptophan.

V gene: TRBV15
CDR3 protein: CATSRDGGPSEKLFF

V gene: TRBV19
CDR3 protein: CASTGDWRGNQPQHF

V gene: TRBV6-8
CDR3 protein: CASSYSIGAGIRSYEQYF

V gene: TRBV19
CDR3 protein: CASSNLYEQYF

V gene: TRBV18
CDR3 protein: CASSPSASSTDTQYF

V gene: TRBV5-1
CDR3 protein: CASSLNRVLGIYEQYF

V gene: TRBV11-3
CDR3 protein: CASSPRLGIGDTQYF

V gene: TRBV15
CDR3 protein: CATSRSGQGASDEKLFF

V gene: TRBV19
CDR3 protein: CASSPNVENTQYF

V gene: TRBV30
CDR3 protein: CARKVGGPTYEQYF

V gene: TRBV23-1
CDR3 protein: CASSPDLTSYEQYF

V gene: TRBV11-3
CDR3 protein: CASSAGQGDYNSPLHF

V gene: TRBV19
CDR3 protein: CASSTSGQGNEQFF

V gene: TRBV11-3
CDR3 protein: CASSLQGLGEKLFF

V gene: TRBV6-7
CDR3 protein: CASSEVGHPNEQFF

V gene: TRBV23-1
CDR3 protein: CASSAILRTDTQYF

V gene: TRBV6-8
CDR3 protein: CASSLRGQATTGELFF

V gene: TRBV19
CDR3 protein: CASSTPHRGGRAGELFF

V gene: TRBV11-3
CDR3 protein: CASSPRTSGRTDEQFF

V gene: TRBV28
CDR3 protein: CASRGDSDEQFF

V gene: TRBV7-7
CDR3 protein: CASSLLTVATYEQYF

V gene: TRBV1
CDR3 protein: CASSQDLSLAHFTQYF

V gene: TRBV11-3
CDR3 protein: CASSWTGEATEAFF

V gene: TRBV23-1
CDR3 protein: CASSHGWANYGYTF

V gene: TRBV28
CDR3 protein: CATRQPSGNTIYF

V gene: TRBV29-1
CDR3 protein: CSVRTVNEKLFF

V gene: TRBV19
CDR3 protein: CASRNLGSGASTDTQYF

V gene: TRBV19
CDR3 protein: CASSTTPQFSGANVLTF

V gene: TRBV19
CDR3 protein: CASSIWGRTMNTEAFF

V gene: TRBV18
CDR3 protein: CASSPTGFRWNEQYF

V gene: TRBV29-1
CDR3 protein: CSVVETRSYEQYF

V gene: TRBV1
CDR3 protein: CASSQVAYRDTGELFF

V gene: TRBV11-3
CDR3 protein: CASSRTYRGGATYEQYF

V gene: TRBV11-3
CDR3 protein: CASSLEDRAGTEAFF

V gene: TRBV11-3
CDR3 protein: CASSSPGQKYKGQYF

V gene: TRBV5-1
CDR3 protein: CASSLGTSGNTGELFF

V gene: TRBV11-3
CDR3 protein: CASSLGQEITEQYF

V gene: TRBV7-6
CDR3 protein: CASSQAARDYSQPQHF

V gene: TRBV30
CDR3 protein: CAWRKRAVYEQYF

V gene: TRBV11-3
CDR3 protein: CASSLGTISSSYEQYF

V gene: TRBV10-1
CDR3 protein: CASSLAGGSVREQFF

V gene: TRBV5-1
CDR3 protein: CASSPRISGPYTDTQYF

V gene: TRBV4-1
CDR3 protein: CASSLTRDGYEKLFF

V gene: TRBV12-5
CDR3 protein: CASTSTGYNQPQHF

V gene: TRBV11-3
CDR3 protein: CASSFRLAGDNEQFF

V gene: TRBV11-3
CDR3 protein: CASSPNMGFRAEQYF

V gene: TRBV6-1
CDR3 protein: CASSEGVGNSYEQYF